The 19 T cell receptor beta chains below all came from one sample that was sequenced in a study of CD8 T cells in Susac syndrome. The RNA input was about 0.5 to 1 ug, and it was reverse transcribed with random hexamers. TCRdb itself ran the immunoSEQ multiplex PCR reads through MiXCR, one entry per CDR3 protein. The sample yields about 200,000 distinct CDR3 sequences, almost 96% seen once. The sample taken for sequencing was CD4+ T cells from PBMCs. These receptors all come from a human donor with multiple sclerosis.

This chain joins TRBV7-2 and TRBJ2-3; no clear D. Trimming removed 3 bases at V and 6 bases at J, with 1 base between. CDR1 SGHTA and CDR2 FQGNSA come from the germline V gene. There are 10 residues in the CDR3. CDR3 sequence (DNA): TGTGCCAGCAGCTTCGATACGCAGTATTTT. Protein product: CASSFDTQYF. The variable domain in full, completed from reference TRBV7-2 and TRBJ2-3, reads GAGVSQSPSNKVTEKGKDVELRCDPISGHTALYWYRQSLGQGLEFLIYFQGNSAPDKSGLPSDRFSAERTGGSVSTLTIQRTQQEDSAVYLCASSFDTQYFGPGTRLTVL.

This sequence joins TRBV20-1 and TRBJ1-5, with 7 bases that match TRBD1. CDR1 is DFQATT, CDR2 SNEGSKA, per germline (reference sequence). With 6 bases clipped from V and 4 bases from J, the junction kept 9 bases outside the gene matches. CDR3 length: 14 residues. CDR3 sequence (DNA): TGCAGTGCGCAACCGGGACAGACTAATCAGCCCCAGCATTTT. Its protein is CSAQPGQTNQPQHF.

This chain joins TRBV29-1 and TRBJ2-7; perhaps TRBD2 as D (5 bases). V was pared by 4 bases and J by 3 bases, with 10 bases between. The CDR3 spans 12 residues. Germline V gives CDR1 SQVTM, CDR2 ANQGSEA. The DNA for the CDR3 is TGCAGCGTTGGGTCCGGGATCTACGAGCAGTACTTC. This gives the protein CSVGSGIYEQYF.

The V call is TRBV20-1, the J call TRBJ2-5, with a possible D match to TRBD2 (6 bases). Trimming stripped 6 bases from V and 5 bases from J, with 16 bases between. The CDR3 covers 13 residues. Germline values: CDR1 DFQATT, CDR2 SNEGSKA (reference sequence). The CDR3 loop is CSAPEGGWETQYF. The CDR3 nucleotides are TGCAGTGCCCCGGAGGGCGGGTGGGAGACCCAGTACTTC.

The chain links TRBV2 to TRBJ2-1, with 9 nucleotides matching TRBD2. The length of the CDR3 is 14 residues. Losses at the gene ends were 5 bases for V and 6 bases for J; bases not matched to a gene: 5. Germline CDR1 reads SNHLY; CDR2 reads FYNNEI. The CDR3 nucleotides are TGTGCCAGCAGTCCCCGGACTAGCGTCAATGAGCAGTTCTTC. It specifies CASSPRTSVNEQFF.

The V call is TRBV6-5, the J call TRBJ2-7; no clear D gene. This CDR3 is 17 amino acids long. CDR1 is MNHEY, CDR2 SVGAGI, per germline. Trimming took 0 bases from V and 0 from J, leaving 15 bases between them. CDR3 region: CASSYSGRVLSSYEQYF. The CDR3 coding sequence is TGTGCCAGCAGTTACTCGGGAAGAGTGCTTAGCTCCTACGAGCAGTACTTC.

The chain carries TRBV5-1 and TRBJ1-1, with a weak D call TRBD1 (5 bases). V lost 4 bases to trimming and J lost 8 bases, with 15 bases between them. The CDR3 totals 13 residues. Germline lookup yields CDR1 SGHRS and CDR2 YFSETQ. The CDR3 DNA follows: TGCGCCAGCAGCAGCCCACCCCGGGGGGAAGCTTTCTTT. It codes for CASSSPPRGEAFF. The complete variable domain, with remaining parts taken from reference TRBV5-1 and TRBJ1-1, reads KAGVTQTPRYLIKTRGQQVTLSCSPISGHRSVSWYQQTPGQGLQFLFEYFSETQRNKGNFPGRFSGRQFSNSRSEMNVSTLELGDSALYLCASSSPPRGEAFFGQGTRLTVV.

The chain combines TRBV25-1 with TRBJ1-1, with D maybe TRBD1 (5 bases). The V gene lost 8 bases and the J gene lost 8 bases, with 18 bases spanning the gap. The CDR3 is made up of 13 amino acids. Germline V gene sequence: CDR1 MGHDK, CDR2 SYGVNS. The CDR3 region has the DNA TGTGCCAGCGGGTCCCTAACGGGGACGGAAGCTTTCTTT. Its protein is CASGSLTGTEAFF.

The gene calls are TRBV29-1 and TRBJ1-1; 7 nucleotides line up with TRBD1. The CDR3 covers 13 residues. V trimming: 5 bases; J trimming: 0 bases; junction bases outside the gene matches: 3. The germline CDR1 and CDR2 sequences are SQVTM and ANQGSEA. The chain's CDR3 is CSVQQGMNTEAFF. CDR3 in DNA: TGCAGCGTTCAACAGGGGATGAACACTGAAGCTTTCTTT.

V is TRBV29-1 and J is TRBJ2-7, with a tentative D call TRBD2 (5 bases). The CDR3 is made up of 14 amino acids. Trimming cost V 3 bases and J 2 bases, with 14 bases left between them. CDR1 SQVTM and CDR2 ANQGSEA come from the germline V gene. This chain's CDR3 is CSVEEAPPPYEQYF. For the CDR3, the DNA is TGCAGCGTTGAGGAGGCCCCTCCTCCCTACGAGCAGTACTTC.

The J gene is TRBJ1-5, the V gene TRBV27; perhaps TRBD1 as D (5 bases). V was shortened by 3 bases and J by 6 bases, with 15 bases between the two germline ends. CDR3 size: 15 residues. Germline CDR1 and CDR2: MNHEY and SMNVEV (reference sequence). DNA for the CDR3: TGTGCCAGCAGTTTGGACCCATGGGGCCGTCAGCCCCAGCATTTT. Its protein is CASSLDPWGRQPQHF.

V and J are TRBV6-6 and TRBJ2-5; D is possibly TRBD2 (5 bases). Germline assignment: CDR1 MNHNY and CDR2 SVGAGI (reference sequence). The CDR3 is made up of 12 amino acids. V was trimmed by 8 bases and J by 2 bases, leaving 9 bases between them. In nucleotides, the CDR3 is TGTGCCAGCGGACCGGGACAAGAGACCCAGTACTTC. This translates into CASGPGQETQYF.

V and J are TRBV6-1 and TRBJ1-1; D call uncertain. The CDR3 totals 16 residues. In germline, CDR1 is MNHNS, CDR2 SASEGT. The V gene lost 5 bases and the J gene lost 3 bases, with 19 bases spanning the gap. CDR3 residues: CASSTPRATLYTEAFF. CDR3 nucleotides: TGTGCCAGCAGTACCCCTCGGGCCACCCTCTACACTGAAGCTTTCTTT.

The chain links TRBV30 to TRBJ1-2, with 9 bases identical to TRBD1. CDR1 is GTSNPN, CDR2 SVGIG, per germline (reference sequence). There are 13 residues in the CDR3. J was trimmed by 4 bases and V by 0 bases; bases with no gene match: 0. Here the CDR3 DNA reads TGTGCCTGGAGTGTACAGGGGGCCTATGGCTACACCTTC. This encodes CAWSVQGAYGYTF.

The V and J genes are TRBV30 and TRBJ2-3, with a weak D call TRBD1 (5 bases). V lost 7 bases and J 2 bases, leaving 16 bases between the germline ends. CDR3 length equals 14 residues. The V gene's germline CDR1 is GTSNPN and CDR2 SVGIG (reference sequence). In nucleotides, the CDR3 is TGTGCCTCACATTTTGGGGCGGACACAGATACGCAGTATTTT. This translates into CASHFGADTDTQYF.

The CDR3 sequence: CSVVTGTANTGELFF. The DNA for the CDR3 is TGCAGCGTCGTAACCGGGACGGCGAACACCGGGGAGCTGTTTTTT. This rearrangement joins TRBV29-1 to TRBJ2-2, with D perhaps given as TRBD1 or TRBD2 (5 bases each). Trimming removed 6 bases from V and 0 bases from J, with 14 bases in between. This CDR3 is built from 15 residues. The germline V gene has CDR1 SQVTM and CDR2 ANQGSEA.

The gene calls are TRBV14 and TRBJ1-1; weak D call: TRBD1 (5 bases). This CDR3 is 15 amino acids long. Trimming shortened V by 0 bases and J by 0 bases, and 8 bases separated the two germline ends. Germline CDR1 reads SGHDN; CDR2 reads FVKESK. CDR3 in DNA: TGTGCCAGCAGCCAAGATCCAGGGATGAACACTGAAGCTTTCTTT. This gives the protein CASSQDPGMNTEAFF.

The chain is built from TRBV12-3 or TRBV12-4 and TRBJ1-5; 8 bases match TRBD1. CDR3 length equals 15 residues. Unmatched junction bases numbered 7, after V lost 3 bases and J lost 6 bases. CDR3 coding DNA: TGTGCCAGCAGTTTCGGAACAGGGGGGGCTCAGCCCCAGCATTTT. Amino acid sequence: CASSFGTGGAQPQHF.

DNA for the CDR3: TGTGCCAGCAGCTTGGGGCAAGAAGGCTACACCTTC. Its translation: CASSLGQEGYTF. The chain employs TRBV5-4 and TRBJ1-2; D unresolved. Per the germline V gene, CDR1 is SGHNT and CDR2 is YYREEE (reference sequence). This CDR3 has 12 amino acids. The V gene lost 0 bases and the J gene lost 8 bases, with 8 bases spanning the gap. The variable domain in full, completed from reference TRBV5-4 and TRBJ1-2, reads ETGVTQSPTHLIKTRGQQVTLRCSSQSGHNTVSWYQQALGQGPQFIFQYYREEENGRGNFPPRFSGLQFPNYSSELNVNALELDDSALYLCASSLGQEGYTFGSGTRLTVV.